These T cell receptor beta chains were read from a single sample in a study of OX40 agonist ivuxolimab in advanced cancers. Here immunoSEQ multiplex PCR was the method, and the copy in TCRdb shows in-frame clones only, minus some. The repertoire holds some 37,000 clones, with 82% as singletons. This material consisted of CD4+ or CD8+ T cells sorted from blood, taken in a trial of the OX40 agonist ivuxolimab. All receptors derive from an adult with an advanced solid tumor such as melanoma, head and neck, liver or kidney cancer. CDR3s include the opening cysteine and the closing phenylalanine or tryptophan. Fields, in order: D gene, J gene, V gene, CDR3 protein, CDR3 DNA. The D gene is left open where the match is weak.

d_gene: .; j_gene: TRBJ1-2; v_gene: TRBV9; CDR3aa: CARIGLSIYGYTF; CDR3nt: TGTGCCAGAATAGGACTCTCAATCTATGGTTACACCTTC
d_gene: .; j_gene: TRBJ2-2; v_gene: TRBV7-3; CDR3aa: CASSFGRNTGELFF; CDR3nt: TGTGCCAGCAGCTTCGGTCGGAACACCGGGGAGCTGTTTTTT
d_gene: TRBD1; j_gene: TRBJ2-7; v_gene: TRBV7-2; CDR3aa: CASSRGRFGYEQYF; CDR3nt: TGTGCCAGCAGCAGGGGGCGCTTCGGGTACGAGCAGTACTTC
d_gene: .; j_gene: TRBJ2-7; v_gene: TRBV7-2; CDR3aa: CASSLGSGAYEQYF; CDR3nt: TGTGCCAGCAGCTTGGGCAGTGGGGCCTACGAGCAGTACTTC
d_gene: .; j_gene: TRBJ2-7; v_gene: TRBV6-6; CDR3aa: CASRPLGYEQYF; CDR3nt: TGTGCCAGCAGACCGCTTGGTTACGAGCAGTACTTC
d_gene: TRBD1; j_gene: TRBJ2-7; v_gene: TRBV7-2; CDR3aa: CASSLDGTGVHEQYF; CDR3nt: TGTGCCAGCAGCTTAGACGGGACAGGGGTCCACGAGCAGTACTTC
d_gene: TRBD1; j_gene: TRBJ1-1; v_gene: TRBV5-8; CDR3aa: CASSAGGMNTEAFF; CDR3nt: TGTGCCAGCAGCGCAGGGGGTATGAACACTGAAGCTTTCTTT
d_gene: TRBD2; j_gene: TRBJ2-1; v_gene: TRBV13; CDR3aa: CASSSYGLGNEQFF; CDR3nt: TGTGCCAGCAGCTCCTACGGACTAGGCAATGAGCAGTTCTTC
d_gene: .; j_gene: TRBJ1-5; v_gene: TRBV6-5; CDR3aa: CASSYRRDNQPQHF; CDR3nt: TGTGCCAGCAGTTACCGGAGAGATAATCAGCCCCAGCATTTT
d_gene: .; j_gene: TRBJ1-2; v_gene: TRBV29-1; CDR3aa: CSVTVSPLDGYTF; CDR3nt: TGCAGCGTGACAGTTTCCCCTTTGGATGGCTACACCTTC